The present T cell receptor (delta chain) was sequenced within a study of gamma-delta T cells after stem cell transplantation. TCRdb reprocessed the RT-PCR reads through CATT. The sample shows roughly 970 delta-chain clones, 10% to 15% of them seen only once. There are 15 residues in the CDR3. V was pared by 3 bases and J by 0 bases, with 6 bases of the junction left unmatched. CDR1 is GEAIGNYY and CDR2 is EKD in the germline V gene. The V and J genes are TRDV2 and TRDJ1; 7 bases are a match to TRDD3. Material for sequencing was gamma-delta T cells. This receptor was identified in a human donor. It is not recorded whose cells these are; they may come from a transplant donor. This CDR3 reads CACDVWGRYTDKLIF. CDR3 nucleotides: TGTGCCTGTGACGTCTGGGGGCGGTACACCGATAAACTCATCTTT.